These 14 T cell receptor beta chains originate from one sample sequenced in a study of blood T cells in healthy people across ages (dated by TCRdb to between 2015 and 2016). Library prep was done by 5' RACE. Sequencing was performed on an Illumina HiSeq 2500. A second PCR of roughly 7 to 11 cycles was performed with a sample-barcoded 5' primer and a J-beta primer mix. TCRdb trimmed the raw reads at Q25, called clones with MiXCR and kept productive beta chains. One record per CDR3 amino acid sequence lists the most common genes and DNA. This sample has around 900,000 distinct CDR3 sequences in its table, and just over 50% of those were observed once. The top ten clones comprise 20% to 25% of the sample. Sequencing used blood. These receptors were taken from a woman aged 55-69 years in good health.

The chain employs TRBV4-1 and TRBJ1-5; 8 bases are shared with TRBD1. J was trimmed by 5 bases and V by 4 bases; bases with no gene match: 7. CDR3 length: 15 residues. Germline lookup yields CDR1 MGHRA and CDR2 YSYEKL. CDR3 residues: CASSPQDRVDQPQHF. CDR3 DNA: TGCGCCAGCAGCCCTCAGGACAGGGTCGATCAGCCCCAGCATTTT.

The V gene is TRBV2, the J gene TRBJ2-7; no clear D. This CDR3 is 14 amino acids long. CDR1 and CDR2 from the germline V gene are SNHLY and FYNNEI. Trimming pared 8 bases from V and 1 base from J, leaving 15 bases between. The CDR3 DNA reads TGTGCCAGCCTTAGGGTTAGGGATTCCTACGAGCAGTACTTC. Translated, it gives CASLRVRDSYEQYF. The complete variable domain, with remaining parts taken from reference TRBV2 and TRBJ2-7, reads EPEVTQTPSHQVTQMGQEVILRCVPISNHLYFYWYRQILGQKVEFLVSFYNNEISEKSEIFDDQFSVERPDGSNFTLKIRSTKLEDSAMYFCASLRVRDSYEQYFGPGTRLTVT.

This chain links TRBV10-3 with TRBJ1-5; D ambiguous. Germline CDR1 is ENHRY and CDR2 is SYGVKD. V was pared by 0 bases and J by 4 bases, with 10 bases between. There are 15 residues in the CDR3. CDR3 sequence reads: CAISESERTNQPQHF. The CDR3 nucleotides read TGTGCCATCAGTGAGTCTGAGAGAACTAATCAGCCCCAGCATTTT.

This clonotype was detected only a few times. The genes are TRBV27 and TRBJ2-7, with 12 bases matching TRBD2. The CDR3 sequence is 15 residues long. Germline V lookup: CDR1 MNHEY, CDR2 SMNVEV (reference sequence). Trimming cost V 5 bases and J 4 bases; bases outside gene matches: 6. The CDR3 protein is CASSGGTSGPYEQYF. CDR3 nucleotide sequence: TGTGCCAGCAGTGGAGGGACTAGCGGGCCGTACGAGCAGTACTTC.

On this clonotype: A much larger clonotype is one base distant, so this may be a read error. The chain joins TRBV7-3 to TRBJ2-3; 9 nucleotides align to TRBD2. The V gene's germline CDR1 is SGHTA and CDR2 FQGTGA. This CDR3 region has 14 residues. CDR3 coding DNA: TGTGCCAGCAGCATTAGCGGGAGAGGAGATACGCGGTATTTT. Translating it yields CASSISGRGDTRYF.

This clonotype was recorded once. The chain carries TRBV5-1 and TRBJ2-5; 8 nucleotides line up with TRBD2. CDR3 size: 14 residues. Germline V CDR1 and CDR2: SGHRS, YFSETQ. Trimming cost V 6 bases and J 0 bases; bases outside gene matches: 4. CDR3 DNA: TGCGCCAGCACCACGGGAGGGTACCAAGAGACCCAGTACTTC. Protein sequence: CASTTGGYQETQYF.

This clonotype was seen many times. The chain recombines TRBV12-3 or TRBV12-4 with TRBJ1-2; D ambiguous. V lost 1 base, J lost 4 bases, and 7 bases lay in between. The CDR3 totals 13 residues. The chain's CDR3 is CASSLGVGYGYTF. The DNA of the CDR3 is TGTGCCAGCAGTTTAGGCGTCGGCTATGGCTACACCTTC.

V usage is TRBV20-1 and J usage is TRBJ2-7; no clear D. Germline V lookup: CDR1 DFQATT, CDR2 SNEGSKA (reference sequence). The CDR3 is 14 residues long. V was shortened by 0 bases and J by 2 bases, with 11 bases between the two germline ends. The CDR3 sequence is CSAREVRIPYEQYF. The CDR3 coding sequence is TGCAGTGCTAGAGAGGTGCGGATCCCCTACGAGCAGTACTTC.

J is TRBJ2-3 and V is TRBV10-3, with TRBD2 matching 7 bases. V lost 4 bases and J lost 4; bases outside the gene matches: 5. The CDR3 contains 14 residues. Germline-derived CDR1 and CDR2 are ENHRY and SYGVKD. CDR3 amino acids: CAISGGSGADTQYF. CDR3 DNA: TGTGCCATCAGTGGTGGGAGCGGGGCAGATACGCAGTATTTT.

For the CDR3, the DNA is TGTGCCAGCAGTTTACTACTGCGGGAGGGCCGCGGCCAAGAGACCCAGTACTTC. It specifies CASSLLLREGRGQETQYF. This sequence joins TRBV28 and TRBJ2-5; the match to TRBD2 covers 9 bases. This CDR3 has 18 amino acids. The germline V gene encodes CDR1 MDHEN and CDR2 SYDVKM. With V trimmed by 2 bases and J by 1 base, 11 bases remained unmatched.

This clonotype was detected only a few times. The rearrangement uses TRBV12-3 or TRBV12-4 and TRBJ2-5, with 9 bases matching TRBD2. Trimming removed 1 base from V and 5 bases from J; junction bases left unmatched: 8. This CDR3 spans 16 amino acids. For the CDR3, the DNA is TGTGCCAGCAGTTTAGAGGGTCTAGCGGGGAGGGAGACCCAGTACTTC. As protein: CASSLEGLAGRETQYF.

This chain uses TRBV10-3 with TRBJ2-3; D ambiguous. V was trimmed by 0 bases and J by 4 bases, leaving 8 bases between them. The CDR3 is 14 amino acids. Germline-derived CDR1 and CDR2 are ENHRY and SYGVKD. This chain's CDR3 is CAISESVGPDTQYF. The CDR3 nucleotides read TGTGCCATCAGTGAGTCAGTAGGCCCAGATACGCAGTATTTT.

For this clonotype: The junction differs from germline at one of its ends, possibly a read error. The genes are TRBV5-1 and TRBJ2-5; TRBD1 matches 7 bases. CDR1 SGHRS and CDR2 YFSETQ come from the germline V gene. The CDR3 is 13 amino acids. Here the CDR3 DNA reads TGCCCCAGCAGGGACAGATCACAAGAGACCCAGTACTTC. Translated: CPSRDRSQETQYF. Together with reference TRBV5-1 and TRBJ2-5, the CDR3 gives the full variable domain: KAGVTQTPRYLIKTRGQQVTLSCSPISGHRSVSWYQQTPGQGLQFLFEYFSETQRNKGNFPGRFSGRQFSNSRSEMNVSTLELGDSALYLCPSRDRSQETQYFGPGTRLLVL.

This chain links TRBV7-3 with TRBJ2-4, with D possibly being TRBD1 (6 bases). The DNA end is more similar to TRBJ2-7, so the J call may be wrong. Germline-derived CDR1 and CDR2 are SGHTA and FQGTGA. The CDR3 is made up of 14 amino acids. CDR3 sequence: CASSLGPTGGEQYF. The CDR3 coding sequence is TGTGCCAGCAGCTTAGGCCCGACAGGCGGCGAGCAGTACTTC.